Given below is one TCR beta chain in context. No antigen is known for it. In the authors' methods: The study took CDR3 differences across clinicopathological groups and made a distant-metastasis classifier for papillary thyroid cancer from them. TCRdb re-called the PCR reads with MiXCR. The V and J calls, along with clone size, are taken from TCRdb and not from the paper's own processing. Of 43,000 or so clones in the sample, 15% to 20% are singletons; the top ten hold approximately 20%. No patient received treatment before thyroid surgery. This sample was taken from a study of metastatic and nonmetastatic thyroid tumors. Study details: Comparison of repertoires was carried out across blood and tumor or nodule tissue from malignant and benign thyroid patients. Study-wide points: As reported, TCR beta diversity in blood and tumor was significantly higher in malignant thyroid tumors than in benign nodules.

The CDR3 runs 11 residues. V was trimmed by 3 bases and J by 12 bases, leaving 11 bases between them. Germline CDR1 reads KGHDR; CDR2 reads SFDVKD. The receptor was isolated from a female donor with papillary thyroid cancer or a benign thyroid nodule (not recorded which). Some clones in this sample may be carry-over from other donors' samples. This chain links TRBV24-1 with TRBJ2-7; the D gene is possibly TRBD2 (5 bases). Sequenced input: blood. The CDR3 region is CATSDTRGPYF. The CDR3 DNA is TGTGCCACCAGTGATACCCGGGGTCCGTACTTC.